This T cell receptor (beta chain) was sequenced for a study of blood T cell repertoires in COVID-19. Turning to the study itself: Samples representing acute and convalescent COVID-19 were sourced from the United States, Italy and Spain. T cells, B-cell-depleted T cells, or PBMCs supplied cDNA or gDNA.

Per germline, CDR1 SGHTS and CDR2 YDEGEE. The CDR3 consists of 16 residues. V dropped 1 base and J dropped 4; count of bases not matched to a gene: 7. Repertoires were generated with immunoSEQ multiplex PCR, while TCRdb's copy carries only in-frame clones and drops some. Among approximately 310,000 clones listed, approximately 83% were seen once. Everyone who took part was about 18 to 90 years old, and they came from 24 US areas. Sequencing was carried out using PBMCs or T cells enriched from blood (not recorded which). The chain uses TRBV5-8 and TRBJ2-2, with 7 bases matching TRBD2. This TCR was recovered from a man younger than 45 who had recovered from COVID-19. The CDR3 here is CASSLFGGGGTGELFF. The CDR3 nucleotides read TGTGCCAGCAGCTTGTTCGGCGGGGGAGGCACCGGGGAGCTGTTTTTT.